This T cell receptor (beta chain) was recovered during a study of cytomegalovirus exposure and HLA in healthy donors. Both 60 Vbeta primers and 13 Jbeta primers went into the PCR. Here immunoSEQ multiplex PCR was the method, and the copy in TCRdb shows in-frame clones only, minus some. The sample lists around 180,000 clones, around 79% occurring once. General study findings and limits: Later on, an analysis tied around 17,000 TCR beta sequences to HLA alleles at 0.05 false discovery rate.

About this clone itself: Its specificity is unknown.

This TCR was recovered from a woman aged 40-49 years in good health and CMV-seronegative. Material for sequencing was PBMCs.

CDR3 amino acids: CASSYRGPDTGELFF. In DNA form, the CDR3 reads TGCGCCAGCAGCTACAGGGGGCCGGACACCGGGGAGCTGTTTTTT. This sequence joins TRBV5-1 and TRBJ2-2; the match to TRBD1 covers 9 bases. CDR1 is SGHRS, CDR2 YFSETQ, per germline. The CDR3 loop spans 15 amino acids. The trim removed 3 bases at V and 3 bases at J, leaving 3 bases unmatched.